The 12 T cell receptor beta chains presented below share a single source sample, sequenced in a study of blood T cells in healthy people across ages. It was with a sample-barcoded 5' primer and a J-beta primer mix that a second PCR of roughly 6 to 12 cycles was run. TCRdb re-derived calls from the 5' RACE reads in MiXCR, one entry per CDR3 protein. Here the sample spans about 940,000 distinct CDR3 sequences, around 46% being singletons. The sample consisted of blood. Receptor source: a man younger than 45 in good health.

The rearrangement uses TRBV6-2 or TRBV6-3 and TRBJ2-1, with 10 bases aligning to TRBD1. In germline, CDR1 is MNHEY, CDR2 SVGEGT. There are 16 residues in the CDR3. V shed 6 bases and J 3 bases; nucleotides not matched to a gene: 8. The CDR3 reads CASSPGTGVNYNEQFF. In DNA form, the CDR3 reads TGTGCCAGCAGCCCCGGGACAGGGGTTAACTACAATGAGCAGTTCTTC.

The chain uses TRBV3-1 and TRBJ2-3; TRBD1 matches 8 bases. This CDR3 contains 15 residues. The trim removed 6 bases at V and 3 bases at J, leaving 8 bases unmatched. Germline CDR1 reads LGHDT; CDR2 reads YNNKEL (reference sequence). For the CDR3, the DNA is TGTGCCAGCAGTCAAATGACAGGGGCAACAGATACGCAGTATTTT. This codes for CASSQMTGATDTQYF.

The chain is built from TRBV28 and TRBJ2-5; weak D call: TRBD2 (5 bases). The CDR3 length is 16 residues. Trimming removed 3 bases at V and 5 bases at J, with 19 bases between. From germline, CDR1 is MDHEN and CDR2 SYDVKM. The CDR3 coding sequence is TGTGCCAGCAGTTTTCCGAGCCCCGCGGGCCGGGAGACCCAGTACTTC. Protein product: CASSFPSPAGRETQYF. The entire variable domain, with the rest obtained from reference TRBV28 and TRBJ2-5, is as follows: DVKVTQSSRYLVKRTGEKVFLECVQDMDHENMFWYRQDPGLGLRLIYFSYDVKMKEKGDIPEGYSVSREKKERFSLILESASTNQTSMYLCASSFPSPAGRETQYFGPGTRLLVL.

The chain couples TRBV27 to TRBJ1-2, with D unclear. From germline, CDR1 is MNHEY and CDR2 SMNVEV (reference sequence). There are 16 residues in the CDR3. V was pared by 4 bases and J by 0 bases, with 15 bases between. The CDR3 reads CASSSFRTEANYGYTF. The CDR3 DNA sequence: TGTGCCAGCAGTTCTTTCCGAACGGAAGCTAACTATGGCTACACCTTC.

The chain joins TRBV5-1 to TRBJ2-1, with a weak D call TRBD2 (5 bases). CDR3 length: 15 residues. Germline assignment: CDR1 SGHRS and CDR2 YFSETQ. V was trimmed by 5 bases and J by 1 base, leaving 13 bases between them. In DNA, the CDR3 is TGCGCCAGCAGTCCTCGGGGAGATTCCTACAATGAGCAGTTCTTC. It codes for CASSPRGDSYNEQFF.

This clonotype was found a few times. CDR3 DNA: TGTGCCAGCAGCTTAGTGGCGGGGGGTCTAGATACGCAGTATTTT. It codes for CASSLVAGGLDTQYF. This chain connects TRBV7-2 to TRBJ2-3, with 8 bases matching TRBD2. J lost 5 bases, V lost 1 base, and 5 bases had no gene match. Germline V gene data show CDR1 as SGHTA and CDR2 as FQGNSA. This CDR3 spans 15 amino acids. The whole variable domain, remainder taken from reference TRBV7-2 and TRBJ2-3, is GAGVSQSPSNKVTEKGKDVELRCDPISGHTALYWYRQSLGQGLEFLIYFQGNSAPDKSGLPSDRFSAERTGGSVSTLTIQRTQQEDSAVYLCASSLVAGGLDTQYFGPGTRLTVL.

V usage is TRBV7-9 and J usage is TRBJ1-4; D gene uncertain. The ends were cut back, 1 base at V and 8 bases at J, with 8 bases in the middle. From germline, CDR1 is SEHNR and CDR2 FQNEAQ (reference sequence). The CDR3 loop spans 13 amino acids. The CDR3 loop reads CASSLGPGEKLFF. The CDR3 DNA is TGTGCCAGCAGCTTAGGTCCGGGGGAAAAACTGTTTTTT.

The chain combines TRBV6-1 with TRBJ1-2; D is possibly TRBD1 (5 bases). CDR3 length: 11 residues. Trimming cost V 9 bases and J 12 bases, with 17 bases left between them. CDR1 is MNHNS and CDR2 is SASEGT in the germline V gene. CDR3 in DNA: TGTGCCAGTGGGCAACGGTGGGGCCACACCTTC. Translating gives CASGQRWGHTF.

This clonotype was seen more than once but under ten times. The chain employs TRBV6-5 and TRBJ1-5; 11 nucleotides align to TRBD1. Germline V gene data show CDR1 as MNHEY and CDR2 as SVGAGI. V lost 5 bases and J lost 1; bases outside the gene matches: 1. The CDR3 loop spans 15 amino acids. In DNA, the CDR3 is TGTGCCAGCAGTCGGGACAGGGGGAGCAATCAGCCCCAGCATTTT. Amino acids: CASSRDRGSNQPQHF.

The chain links TRBV11-2 to TRBJ2-5; 7 nucleotides align to TRBD2. The CDR3 length is 12 residues. Germline V lookup: CDR1 SGHAT, CDR2 FQNNGV. V dropped 4 bases and J dropped 11; count of bases not matched to a gene: 7. CDR3 DNA: TGTGCCAGCAGCTACCTAGCGGATGAGCAGTACTTC. This translates into CASSYLADEQYF.

The V and J genes are TRBV3-1 and TRBJ2-1; 9 bases line up with TRBD2. J was trimmed by 7 bases and V by 6 bases; bases with no gene match: 13. In germline, CDR1 is LGHDT, CDR2 YNNKEL (reference sequence). The CDR3 spans 16 residues. In nucleotides, the CDR3 is TGTGCCAGCAGTCCCGGGACTAGCAGAACGCTTAATGAGCAGTTCTTC. Translated, it gives CASSPGTSRTLNEQFF.

The chain couples TRBV20-1 to TRBJ2-5; D possibly corresponds to TRBD2 (6 bases). CDR1 is DFQATT and CDR2 is SNEGSKA in the germline V gene (reference sequence). Deletions cut 7 bases from V and 5 bases from J, with 14 bases between. The CDR3 contains 12 residues. The CDR3 sequence is CSVRDSRETQYF. In DNA, the CDR3 is TGCAGTGTTCGGGACTCGCGGGAGACCCAGTACTTC.